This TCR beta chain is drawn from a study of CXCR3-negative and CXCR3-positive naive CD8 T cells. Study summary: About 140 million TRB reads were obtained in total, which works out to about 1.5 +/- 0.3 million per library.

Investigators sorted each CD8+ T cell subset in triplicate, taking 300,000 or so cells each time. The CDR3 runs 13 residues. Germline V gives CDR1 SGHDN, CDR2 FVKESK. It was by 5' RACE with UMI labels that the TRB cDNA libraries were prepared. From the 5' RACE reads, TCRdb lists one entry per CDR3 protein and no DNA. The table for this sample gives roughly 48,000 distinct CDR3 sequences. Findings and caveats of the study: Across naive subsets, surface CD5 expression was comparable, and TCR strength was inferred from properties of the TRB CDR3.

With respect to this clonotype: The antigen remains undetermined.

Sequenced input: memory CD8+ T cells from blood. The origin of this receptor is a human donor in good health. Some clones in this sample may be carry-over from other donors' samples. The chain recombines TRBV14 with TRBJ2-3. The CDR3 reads CASSQQPTDTQYF.